This T cell receptor beta chain was documented in a study of OX40 agonist ivuxolimab in advanced cancers. Across the whole study: With ivuxolimab, an agonistic anti-OX40 (CD134) antibody, patients were treated. Notes on the study in general: Clonal expansion among partial responders at 0.1-3.0 mg/kg ranked near the lowest.

Autoimmune disease history or systemic immunosuppression disqualified patients. In regard to this clone: Its specificity is unknown.

Trimming stripped 0 bases from V and 2 bases from J, with 10 bases between. CDR1 and CDR2 (germline): SGDLS, YYNGEE. This CDR3 region has 15 residues. Assay used: immunoSEQ multiplex PCR; TCRdb lists only in-frame clones, some missing. The table has 12,000 to 15,000 clones, 77% seen once. This TCR was recovered from an adult with an advanced solid tumor such as melanoma, head and neck, liver or kidney cancer. The V and J genes are TRBV9 and TRBJ2-3; D is undetermined. The sample here was CD4+ or CD8+ T cells sorted from blood, taken in a trial of the OX40 agonist ivuxolimab. The CDR3 spells CASSVEGLDTDTQYF. The CDR3 DNA reads as TGTGCCAGCAGCGTAGAAGGGCTAGACACAGATACGCAGTATTTT. The whole variable domain, remainder taken from reference TRBV9 and TRBJ2-3, is DSGVTQTPKHLITATGQRVTLRCSPRSGDLSVYWYQQSLDQGLQFLIQYYNGEERAKGNILERFSAQQFPDLHSELNLSSLELGDSALYFCASSVEGLDTDTQYFGPGTRLTVL.